This TCR beta chain was retrieved from a study of T-cell memory formation after mild COVID-19. Study at large: In these data, TCR clusters were largely donor specific. General observations from the study: Researchers found some responding clones in pre-infection memory, a sign that cross-reactive memory joined.

As to this clonotype: As yet, its antigen is unknown.

TCRdb processed the 5' RACE reads anew with MiXCR; each CDR3 protein has one entry. There are nearly 350,000 distinct CDR3 sequences in the sample; about an eighth occur only once, and roughly 23% lies in the top ten. The CDR3 runs 14 residues. CDR1 is SGHRS, CDR2 YFSETQ, per germline. V lost 0 bases to trimming and J lost 1 base, with 7 bases between them. The TCR was taken from a man younger than 35 who had mild COVID-19 (a few samples of this study predate the infection). Cell type and time point are not known. The rearrangement joins TRBV5-1 to TRBJ1-1; unclear D gene. The source material was PBMCs or a T cell subset sorted from them (not recorded which). As DNA, the CDR3 is TGCGCCAGCAGCTTGGAACAGCCGAACACTGAAGCTTTCTTT. Its translation is CASSLEQPNTEAFF.